These 19 T cell receptor beta chains were sequenced from one sample in a study of tissue T cells after allogeneic stem cell transplantation. Here immunoSEQ multiplex PCR was the method, and the copy in TCRdb shows in-frame clones only, minus some. This sample has more than 9,000 clones, with under 80% found just once. Material: tissue from the stomach, obtained at autopsy. The receptors originated from a male donor aged 60 or over with lung cancer.

V and J are TRBV6-6 and TRBJ1-4, with D hard to call. V lost 6 bases and J 0 bases, leaving 11 bases between the germline ends. Germline V gene sequence: CDR1 MNHNY, CDR2 SVGAGI (reference sequence). The CDR3 loop spans 15 amino acids. The CDR3, as DNA: TGTGCCAGCAGGTTGGGAGAGGCAACTAATGAAAAACTGTTTTTT. It is translated as CASRLGEATNEKLFF.

Only a few counts were recorded for this clone. The genes are TRBV5-4 and TRBJ2-3; 10 bases are a match to TRBD2. Germline lookup yields CDR1 SGHNT and CDR2 YYREEE (reference sequence). This CDR3 comprises 16 residues. J gave up 6 bases and V 4 bases, and 11 bases lay outside the gene matches. CDR3 residues: CASSIKGLAGVDTQYF. CDR3 sequence (DNA): TGTGCCAGCAGCATCAAGGGGCTAGCGGGAGTGGATACGCAGTATTTT.

V and J are TRBV27 and TRBJ2-2; unclear D gene. Germline V gives CDR1 MNHEY, CDR2 SMNVEV (reference sequence). Trimming cost V 3 bases and J 0 bases, with 2 bases left between them. This CDR3 contains 13 residues. Written as DNA, the CDR3 is TGTGCCAGCAGTTTTTCGAACACCGGGGAGCTGTTTTTT. This gives the protein CASSFSNTGELFF.

The genes are TRBV19 and TRBJ2-5; possible D gene TRBD1, 5 bases. Looked up from germline, CDR1 is LNHDA and CDR2 is SQIVND (reference sequence). The CDR3 is 12 amino acids. V gave up 3 bases and J gave up 5 bases, with 7 bases separating them. The CDR3 nucleotides are TGTGCCAGTAGTATTAACAGGGAGACCCAGTACTTC. It yields the protein CASSINRETQYF.

This rearrangement joins TRBV6-5 to TRBJ2-7; tentatively, D is TRBD1 (6 bases). This CDR3 has 11 amino acids. Trimming took 7 bases from V and 4 from J, leaving 8 bases between them. CDR1 MNHEY and CDR2 SVGAGI come from the germline V gene. Written as DNA, the CDR3 is TGTGCCAGCATCAGGGGTTACGAGCAGTACTTC. Protein sequence: CASIRGYEQYF.

The chain is built from TRBV16 and TRBJ1-4; D is ambiguous. The germline V gene has CDR1 KGHSY and CDR2 FQNENV. V was pared by 5 bases and J by 0 bases, with 13 bases between. The length of the CDR3 is 16 residues. DNA for the CDR3: TGTGCCAGCAGCGGCCGGACTCTGGCAACTAATGAAAAACTGTTTTTT. The encoded protein is CASSGRTLATNEKLFF.

The chain links TRBV18 to TRBJ1-1; 7 bases align to TRBD1. Unmatched junction bases numbered 13, after V lost 5 bases and J lost 1 base. The CDR3 has 17 residues. Looked up from germline, CDR1 is KGHSH and CDR2 is LQKENI. Written as DNA, the CDR3 is TGTGCCAGCTCAGAAATAGACAGGGTCTACCCGAACACTGAAGCTTTCTTT. Translating gives CASSEIDRVYPNTEAFF.

This chain links TRBV7-7 with TRBJ2-3; 9 bases agree with TRBD1. This CDR3 has 15 residues. CDR1 is SSHAT, CDR2 FNYEAQ, per germline (reference sequence). J lost 2 bases, V lost 4 bases, and 4 bases had no gene match. CDR3 residues: CASSSDRGNTDTQYF. Here the CDR3 DNA reads TGTGCCAGCAGCTCCGACAGGGGGAACACAGATACGCAGTATTTT.

The chain couples TRBV28 to TRBJ2-2; D is unresolved. Trimming stripped 6 bases from V and 0 bases from J, with 14 bases between. Germline CDR1 MDHEN, CDR2 SYDVKM. CDR3 length equals 16 residues. Here the CDR3 reads CASSPYGLSNTGELFF. The CDR3 DNA is TGTGCCAGCAGCCCCTATGGTCTATCGAACACCGGGGAGCTGTTTTTT.

In its sample, this clone is large. Other nucleotide sequences from this sample produce the same CDR3. V and J are TRBV7-8 and TRBJ2-7, with 7 positions matching TRBD1. V shed 5 bases, J shed 1 base, and the junction held 5 bases outside the gene matches. CDR1 and CDR2 (germline): SGHVS, FQNEAQ. The CDR3 loop spans 14 amino acids. The CDR3 here is CASSPRDSSYEQYF. CDR3 sequence (DNA): TGTGCCAGCAGCCCCCGGGACAGTTCCTACGAGCAGTACTTC. The whole variable domain, remainder taken from reference TRBV7-8 and TRBJ2-7, is GAGVSQSPRYKVAKRGQDVALRCDPISGHVSLFWYQQALGQGPEFLTYFQNEAQLDKSGLPSDRFFAERPEGSVSTLKIQRTQQEDSAVYLCASSPRDSSYEQYFGPGTRLTVT.

The chain recombines TRBV2 with TRBJ2-7; D remains unclear. Germline-derived CDR1 and CDR2 are SNHLY and FYNNEI. Trimming removed 6 bases at V and 3 bases at J, with 9 bases between. The CDR3 is 12 amino acids. The CDR3 DNA reads as TGTGCCAGCAGCCTACAGAACTACGAGCAGTACTTC. Translating gives CASSLQNYEQYF. Full variable domain (rest looked up from reference TRBV2 and TRBJ2-7): EPEVTQTPSHQVTQMGQEVILRCVPISNHLYFYWYRQILGQKVEFLVSFYNNEISEKSEIFDDQFSVERPDGSNFTLKIRSTKLEDSAMYFCASSLQNYEQYFGPGTRLTVT.

This chain connects TRBV6-5 to TRBJ1-2; a possible D gene is TRBD1 (5 bases). Trimming shortened V by 6 bases and J by 7 bases, and 12 bases separated the two germline ends. This CDR3 is 12 amino acids long. Germline values: CDR1 MNHEY, CDR2 SVGAGI. CDR3 amino acids: CASSGGVGGYTF. For the CDR3, the DNA is TGTGCCAGCAGCGGGGGGGTTGGTGGCTACACCTTC.

The chain has TRBV10-3 and TRBJ2-3; 10 bases align to TRBD2. Germline V gene data show CDR1 as ENHRY and CDR2 as SYGVKD. J was trimmed by 1 base and V by 6 bases; bases with no gene match: 4. The CDR3 spans 15 residues. This CDR3 is CAISPSGGGTDTQYF. CDR3 in DNA: TGTGCCATCAGCCCTAGCGGGGGTGGCACAGATACGCAGTATTTT.

The sample holds a few counts of this clone. V usage is TRBV5-4 and J usage is TRBJ1-6; tentatively, D is TRBD1 (6 bases). Germline lookup yields CDR1 SGHNT and CDR2 YYREEE (reference sequence). V lost 7 bases to trimming and J lost 6 bases, with 14 bases between them. The CDR3 is made up of 14 amino acids. The CDR3 loop is CASSRQESNSPLHF. The CDR3 DNA sequence: TGTGCCAGCTCAAGACAGGAGTCTAATTCACCCCTCCACTTT.

V and J are TRBV7-3 and TRBJ2-7; 7 bases line up with TRBD2. This CDR3 has 14 amino acids. Germline V gives CDR1 SGHTA, CDR2 FQGTGA. Germline trimming cut 6 bases from V and 0 bases from J; bases unmatched to any gene: 5. Here the CDR3 reads CASSPSGNSYEQYF. The CDR3 coding sequence is TGTGCCAGCAGTCCTAGCGGCAACTCCTACGAGCAGTACTTC. Filled out from reference TRBV7-3 and TRBJ2-7, the complete variable domain reads GAGVSQTPSNKVTEKGKYVELRCDPISGHTALYWYRQSLGQGPEFLIYFQGTGAADDSGLPNDRFFAVRPEGSVSTLKIQRTERGDSAVYLCASSPSGNSYEQYFGPGTRLTVT.

J is TRBJ2-5 and V is TRBV7-3; 7 nucleotides agree with TRBD2. CDR1 and CDR2 from the germline V gene are SGHTA and FQGTGA. This CDR3 has 14 amino acids. J gave up 4 bases and V 5 bases, and 7 bases lay outside the gene matches. CDR3 residues: CASSQSAGVETQYF. The CDR3 DNA sequence: TGTGCCAGCAGCCAGTCGGCGGGAGTAGAGACCCAGTACTTC.

The chain uses TRBV2 and TRBJ1-1; TRBD1 aligns across 7 bases. From germline, CDR1 is SNHLY and CDR2 FYNNEI. V trimming: 6 bases; J trimming: 2 bases; junction bases outside the gene matches: 3. The CDR3 spans 13 residues. CDR3 loop: CASRGDRNTEAFF. CDR3 nucleotides: TGTGCCAGCAGAGGGGACAGAAACACTGAAGCTTTCTTT.

The V gene is TRBV5-4, the J gene TRBJ1-3; D not certain. The V end lost 4 bases, the J end lost 2 bases, and 10 bases lay between the germline ends. The CDR3 is 14 residues long. CDR1 and CDR2 from the germline V gene are SGHNT and YYREEE (reference sequence). CDR3 bases: TGTGCCAGCAGCCCGGATACCCCTGGAAACACCATATATTTT. Its translation: CASSPDTPGNTIYF.

J is TRBJ2-7 and V is TRBV29-1; TRBD2 agrees at 13 bases. Germline CDR1 reads SQVTM; CDR2 reads ANQGSEA. This CDR3 spans 14 amino acids. J gave up 6 bases and V 6 bases, and 8 bases lay outside the gene matches. This CDR3 reads CSVSLAGGPGEQYF. The DNA of the CDR3 is TGCAGCGTATCACTAGCGGGAGGGCCCGGCGAGCAGTACTTC.